Detailed here is one T cell receptor (beta chain). As yet, its antigen is unknown. The data are from a study of T cells after yellow fever vaccination. Whole-study results and caveats: The booster saw the reappearance of most primary-vaccination clones (roughly 96% CD4, 88% CD8). Although most clonotypes did not, a small share appeared in both CD4 and CD8 compartments. Repertoires sorted by FACS could include abundant clonotypes that are contaminants from the bulk population.

The CDR3 contains 13 residues. The V gene's germline CDR1 is SGHAT and CDR2 FQNNGV. V lost 1 base and J lost 5, with 8 bases in between. As TCR cDNA was made by 5'RACE template switching, a universal primer site and UMIs were added. MiXCR, applied by TCRdb to the 5' RACE reads, yields one record per CDR3 protein. The sample lists 300,000 to 400,000 distinct CDR3 sequences, roughly 8% occurring once. This chain joins TRBV11-2 and TRBJ2-5, with no clear D. The sample in question was PBMCs, obtained roughly 47 days after the first yellow fever vaccination. The TCR was taken from a man in his late teens or twenties who received the YFV17D yellow fever vaccine. The CDR3 DNA is TGTGCCAGCAGCTTAGCTGAATCGGAGACCCAGTACTTC. Its translation is CASSLAESETQYF.